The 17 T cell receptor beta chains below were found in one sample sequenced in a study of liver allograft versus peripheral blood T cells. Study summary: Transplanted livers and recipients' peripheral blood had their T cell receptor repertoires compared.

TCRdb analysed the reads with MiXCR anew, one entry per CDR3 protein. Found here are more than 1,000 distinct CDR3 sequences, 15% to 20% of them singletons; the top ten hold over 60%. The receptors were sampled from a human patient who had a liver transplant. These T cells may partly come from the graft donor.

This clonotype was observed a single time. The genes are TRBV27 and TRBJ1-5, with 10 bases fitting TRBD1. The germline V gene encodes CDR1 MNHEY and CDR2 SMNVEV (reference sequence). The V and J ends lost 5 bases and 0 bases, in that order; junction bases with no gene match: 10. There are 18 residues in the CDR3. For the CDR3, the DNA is TGTGCCAGCAGTCCCAAGACAGGGGGCTCCTATAGCAATCAGCCCCAGCATTTT. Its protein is CASSPKTGGSYSNQPQHF.

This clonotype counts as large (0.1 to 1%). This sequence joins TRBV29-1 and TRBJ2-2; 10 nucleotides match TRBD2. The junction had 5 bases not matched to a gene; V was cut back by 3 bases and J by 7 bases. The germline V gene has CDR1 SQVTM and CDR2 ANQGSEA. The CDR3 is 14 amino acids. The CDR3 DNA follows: TGCAGCGTTGACTTAGCGGGAGGATACGGGGAGCTGTTTTTT. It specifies CSVDLAGGYGELFF.

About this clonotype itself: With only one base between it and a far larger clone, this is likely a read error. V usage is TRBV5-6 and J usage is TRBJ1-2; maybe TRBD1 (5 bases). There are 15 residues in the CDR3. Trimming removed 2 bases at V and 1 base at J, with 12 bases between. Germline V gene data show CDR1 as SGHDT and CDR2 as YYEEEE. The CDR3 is CASSLSGGGNYGYTF. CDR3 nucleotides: TGTGCCAGCAGCTTATCTGGCGGGGGTAACTATGGCTACACCTTC.

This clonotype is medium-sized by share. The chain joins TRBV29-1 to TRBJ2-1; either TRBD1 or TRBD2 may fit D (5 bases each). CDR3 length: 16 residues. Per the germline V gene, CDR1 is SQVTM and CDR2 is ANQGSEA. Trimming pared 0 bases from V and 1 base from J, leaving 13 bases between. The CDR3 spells CSVEDPQWGSYNEQFF. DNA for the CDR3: TGCAGCGTTGAAGATCCCCAGTGGGGGTCCTACAATGAGCAGTTCTTC.

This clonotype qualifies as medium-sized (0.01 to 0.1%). The CDR3 protein is CASSYTWNTEAFF. CDR3 sequence (DNA): TGTGCCAGCAGTTACACATGGAACACTGAAGCTTTCTTT. The chain links TRBV6-5 to TRBJ1-1; D gene uncertain. The CDR3 contains 13 residues. The germline V gene has CDR1 MNHEY and CDR2 SVGAGI. V lost 2 bases and J 1 base, leaving 5 bases between the germline ends.

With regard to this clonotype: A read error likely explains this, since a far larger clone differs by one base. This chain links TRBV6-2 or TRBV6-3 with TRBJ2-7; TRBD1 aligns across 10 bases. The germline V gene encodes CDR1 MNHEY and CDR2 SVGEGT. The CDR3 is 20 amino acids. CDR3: CASSLRPPGQGFLSGYELYF. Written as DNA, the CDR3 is TGTGCCAGCAGTTTGCGGCCACCGGGACAGGGGTTTCTTTCGGGCTACGAGCTGTACTTC.

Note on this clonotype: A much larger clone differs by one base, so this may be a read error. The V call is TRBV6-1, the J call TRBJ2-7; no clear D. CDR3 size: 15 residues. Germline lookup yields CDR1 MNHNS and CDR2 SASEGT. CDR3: CVSSEGQNFVYEQYF. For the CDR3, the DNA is TGTGTCAGCAGTGAAGGTCAGAATTTTGTCTACGAGCAGTACTTC.

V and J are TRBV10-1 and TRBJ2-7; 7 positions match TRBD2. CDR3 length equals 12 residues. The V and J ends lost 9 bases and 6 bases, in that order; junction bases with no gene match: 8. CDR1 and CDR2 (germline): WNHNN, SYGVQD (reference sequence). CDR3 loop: CASSGWGSEQYF. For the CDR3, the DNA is TGCGCCAGTAGCGGGTGGGGATCCGAGCAGTACTTC.

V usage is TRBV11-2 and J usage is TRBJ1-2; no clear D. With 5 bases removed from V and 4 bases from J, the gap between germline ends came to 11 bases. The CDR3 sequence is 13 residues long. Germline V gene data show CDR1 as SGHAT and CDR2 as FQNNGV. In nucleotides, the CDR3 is TGTGCCAGCAGCCACGGAGTTGTCTATGGCTACACCTTC. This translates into CASSHGVVYGYTF.

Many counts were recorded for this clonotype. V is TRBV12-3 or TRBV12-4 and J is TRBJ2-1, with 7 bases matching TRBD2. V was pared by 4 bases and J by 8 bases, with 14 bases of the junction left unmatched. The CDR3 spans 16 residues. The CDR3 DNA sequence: TGTGCCAGCAGTTCCCGAATGGCGGGAGCGAATGATGAGCAGTTCTTC. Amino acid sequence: CASSSRMAGANDEQFF.

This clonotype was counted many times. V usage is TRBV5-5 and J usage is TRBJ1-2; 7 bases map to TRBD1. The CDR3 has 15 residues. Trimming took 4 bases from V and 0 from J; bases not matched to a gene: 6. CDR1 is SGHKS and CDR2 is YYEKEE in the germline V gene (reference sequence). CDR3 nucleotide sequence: TGTGCCAGCAGCGGCCAAGGGGGCACTAACTATGGCTACACCTTC. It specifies CASSGQGGTNYGYTF.

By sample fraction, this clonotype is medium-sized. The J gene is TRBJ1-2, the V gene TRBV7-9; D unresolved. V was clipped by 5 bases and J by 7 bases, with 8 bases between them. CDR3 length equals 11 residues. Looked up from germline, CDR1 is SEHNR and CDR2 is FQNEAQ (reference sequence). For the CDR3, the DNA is TGTGCCAGCAGCCGGGCCCTTGGCTACACCTTC. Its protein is CASSRALGYTF.

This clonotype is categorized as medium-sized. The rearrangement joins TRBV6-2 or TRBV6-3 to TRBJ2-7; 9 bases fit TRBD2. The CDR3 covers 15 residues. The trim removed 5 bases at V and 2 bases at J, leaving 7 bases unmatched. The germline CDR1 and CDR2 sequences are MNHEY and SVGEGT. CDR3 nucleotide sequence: TGTGCCAGCAGTCCCCTGGGACTAGCTGCCTACGAGCAGTACTTC. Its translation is CASSPLGLAAYEQYF.

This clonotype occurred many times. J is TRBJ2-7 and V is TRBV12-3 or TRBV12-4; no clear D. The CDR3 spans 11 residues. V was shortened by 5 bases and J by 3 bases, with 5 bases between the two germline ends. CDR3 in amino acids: CASSPHYEQYF. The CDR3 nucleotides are TGTGCCAGCAGTCCACACTACGAGCAGTACTTC.

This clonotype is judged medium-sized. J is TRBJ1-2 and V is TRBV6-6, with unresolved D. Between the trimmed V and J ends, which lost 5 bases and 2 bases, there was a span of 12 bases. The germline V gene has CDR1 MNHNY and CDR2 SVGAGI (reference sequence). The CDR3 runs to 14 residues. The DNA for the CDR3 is TGTGCCAGCAGTACTCCGGACGGAAACTATGGCTACACCTTC. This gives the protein CASSTPDGNYGYTF.

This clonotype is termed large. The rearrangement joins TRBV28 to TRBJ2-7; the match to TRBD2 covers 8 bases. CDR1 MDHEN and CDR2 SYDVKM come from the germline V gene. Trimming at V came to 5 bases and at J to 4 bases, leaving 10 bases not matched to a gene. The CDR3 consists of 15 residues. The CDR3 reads CASSGLTGGGYEQYF. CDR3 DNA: TGTGCCAGCAGTGGACTGACGGGAGGGGGTTACGAGCAGTACTTC.

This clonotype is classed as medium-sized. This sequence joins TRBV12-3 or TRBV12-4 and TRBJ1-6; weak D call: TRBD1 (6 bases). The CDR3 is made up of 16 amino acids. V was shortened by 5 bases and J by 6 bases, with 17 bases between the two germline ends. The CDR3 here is CASSPLLQGLNSPLHF. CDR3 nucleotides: TGTGCCAGCAGTCCACTTCTCCAGGGGCTTAATTCACCCCTCCACTTT.